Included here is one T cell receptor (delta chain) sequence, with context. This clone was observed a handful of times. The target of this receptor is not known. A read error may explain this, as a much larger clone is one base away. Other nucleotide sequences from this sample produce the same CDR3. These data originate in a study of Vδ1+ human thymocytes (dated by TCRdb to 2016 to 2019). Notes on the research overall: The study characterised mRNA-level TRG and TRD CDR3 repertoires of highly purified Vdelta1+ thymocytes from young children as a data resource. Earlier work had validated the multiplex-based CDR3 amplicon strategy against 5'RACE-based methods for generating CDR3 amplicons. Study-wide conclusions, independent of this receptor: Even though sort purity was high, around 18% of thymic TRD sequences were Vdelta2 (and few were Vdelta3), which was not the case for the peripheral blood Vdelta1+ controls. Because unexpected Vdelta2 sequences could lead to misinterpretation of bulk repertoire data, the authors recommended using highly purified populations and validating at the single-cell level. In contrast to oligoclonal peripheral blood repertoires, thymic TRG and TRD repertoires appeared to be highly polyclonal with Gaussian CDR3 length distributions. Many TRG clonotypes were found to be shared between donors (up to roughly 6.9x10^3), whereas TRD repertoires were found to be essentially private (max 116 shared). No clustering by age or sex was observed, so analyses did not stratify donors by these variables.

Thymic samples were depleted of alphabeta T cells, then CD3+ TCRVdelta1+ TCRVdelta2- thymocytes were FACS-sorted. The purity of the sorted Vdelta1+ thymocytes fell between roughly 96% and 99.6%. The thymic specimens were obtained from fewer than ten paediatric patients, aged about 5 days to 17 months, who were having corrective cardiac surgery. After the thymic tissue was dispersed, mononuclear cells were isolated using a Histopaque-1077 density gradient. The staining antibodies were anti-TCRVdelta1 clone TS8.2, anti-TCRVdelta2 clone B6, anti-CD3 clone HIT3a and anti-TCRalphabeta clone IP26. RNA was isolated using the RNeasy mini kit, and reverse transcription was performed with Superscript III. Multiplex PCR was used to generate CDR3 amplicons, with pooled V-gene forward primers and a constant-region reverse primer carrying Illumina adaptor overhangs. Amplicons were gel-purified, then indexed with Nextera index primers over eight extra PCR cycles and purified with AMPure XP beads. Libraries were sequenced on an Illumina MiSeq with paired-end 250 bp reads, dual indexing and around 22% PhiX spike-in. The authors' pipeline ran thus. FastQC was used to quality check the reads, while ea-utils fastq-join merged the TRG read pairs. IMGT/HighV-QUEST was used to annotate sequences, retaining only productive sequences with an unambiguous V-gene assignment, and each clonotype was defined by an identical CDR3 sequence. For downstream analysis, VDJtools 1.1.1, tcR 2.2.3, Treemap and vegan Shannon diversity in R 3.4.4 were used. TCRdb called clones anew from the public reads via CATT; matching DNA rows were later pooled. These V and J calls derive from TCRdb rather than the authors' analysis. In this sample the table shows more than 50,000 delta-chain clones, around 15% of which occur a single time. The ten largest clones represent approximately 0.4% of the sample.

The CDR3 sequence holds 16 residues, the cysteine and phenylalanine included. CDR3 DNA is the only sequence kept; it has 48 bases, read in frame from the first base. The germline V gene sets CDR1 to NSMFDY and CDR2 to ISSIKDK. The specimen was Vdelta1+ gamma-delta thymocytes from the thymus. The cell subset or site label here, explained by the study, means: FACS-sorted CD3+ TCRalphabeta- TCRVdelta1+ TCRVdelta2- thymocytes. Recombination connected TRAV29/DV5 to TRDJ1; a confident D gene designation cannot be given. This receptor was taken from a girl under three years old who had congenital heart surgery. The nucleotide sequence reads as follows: TGCGCAGCAAGCGTACCTCAAACGGCACGGACCGATAAACTCATCTTT. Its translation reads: CAASVPQTARTDKLIF.